This T cell receptor beta chain was found in a study of technical replicates of blood from a few donors. This clone was counted a single time. The CDR3 contains 15 residues. CDR1 and CDR2 (germline): LNHDA, SQIVND (reference sequence). Trimming cost V 10 bases and J 8 bases, with 24 bases left between them. Sequenced by immunoSEQ multiplex PCR; TCRdb stores in-frame clones only, minus some. The sample gives under 85,000 clones, about 91% of which show up once; approximately 0.4% is in the top ten. The clonotype comes from a human donor in good health. Some clones in this sample may be carry-over from other donors' samples. The J gene is TRBJ2-1, the V gene TRBV19; TRBD2 is a possible D gene (5 bases). The sample comprised T cells isolated from PBMCs. Here the CDR3 DNA reads TGTGCCACCACACGGGGAGTGGAAGGAGGATATGAGCAGTTCTTC. This gives the protein CATTRGVEGGYEQFF.